This T cell receptor beta chain was profiled in a study of T cells in localized non-small cell lung cancer. Study results and limitations: In adjacent lung appeared a median 57 of the top 100 tumor clones. Higher blood T cell density tracked longer overall survival.

Sequencing was performed with immunoSEQ multiplex PCR; in TCRdb, only in-frame clones are kept and a portion is missing. The sample has around 91,000 clones; roughly 87% are singletons. On this clone itself: What it recognizes is unknown.

V shed 1 base and J shed 1 base, with 11 bases lying between them. Germline CDR1 is SGHTA and CDR2 is FQGNSA. This CDR3 is 16 amino acids long. The source material was peripheral blood, sampled before any cancer treatment. The sequence was collected from a man aged 35 to 69 with stage I squamous cell lung carcinoma. This sequence joins TRBV7-2 and TRBJ2-1; D not certain. The CDR3 is CASSLGSATSYNEQFF. CDR3 bases: TGTGCCAGCAGCTTAGGCTCGGCGACTTCCTACAATGAGCAGTTCTTC.